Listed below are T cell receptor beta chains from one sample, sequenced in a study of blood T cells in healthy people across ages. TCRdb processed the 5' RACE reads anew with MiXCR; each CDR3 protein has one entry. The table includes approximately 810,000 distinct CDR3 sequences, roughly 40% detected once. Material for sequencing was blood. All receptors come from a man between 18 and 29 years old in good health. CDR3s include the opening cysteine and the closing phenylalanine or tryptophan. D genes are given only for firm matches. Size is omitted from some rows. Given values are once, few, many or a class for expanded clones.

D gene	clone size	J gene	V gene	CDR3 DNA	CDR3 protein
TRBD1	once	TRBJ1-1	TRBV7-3	TGTGCCAGCAGCAAGGACAGTCAGGGGGTTGGCACTGAAGCTTTCTTT	CASSKDSQGVGTEAFF
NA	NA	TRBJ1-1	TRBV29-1	TGCAGCGTCACTCCTGGTCGCATGAACACTGAAGCTTTCTTT	CSVTPGRMNTEAFF
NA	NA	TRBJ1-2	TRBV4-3	TGCGCCAGCAGCCAGGACCGCAATCTTATGACAGGAACTGGCTACACCTTC	CASSQDRNLMTGTGYTF
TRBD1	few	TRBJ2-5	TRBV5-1	TGCGCCAGCAGCTTGGTCCCCGGGACAGAACTTTTCCAAGAGACCCAGTACTTC	CASSLVPGTELFQETQYF
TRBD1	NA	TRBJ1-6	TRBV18	TGTGCCAGCTCACTTGACAGGGCCAATTCACCCCTCCACTTT	CASSLDRANSPLHF
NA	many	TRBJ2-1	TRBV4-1	TGCGCCAGCAGCCAAGATTCCGGCGGAAAGTACAATGAGCAGTTCTTC	CASSQDSGGKYNEQFF
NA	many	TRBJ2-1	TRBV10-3	TGTGCCATCAGTACTCAGGGCAATGAGCAGTTCTTC	CAISTQGNEQFF
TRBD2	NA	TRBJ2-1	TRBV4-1	TGCGCCAGCAGCCAAGATTTCGCGACTAGCGGGAGCAATGAGCAGTTCTTC	CASSQDFATSGSNEQFF
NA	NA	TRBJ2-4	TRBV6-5	TGTGCCAGCAGTTACCCAATCGAGCGATCCTTAGCCAAAAACATTCAGTACTTC	CASSYPIERSLAKNIQYF
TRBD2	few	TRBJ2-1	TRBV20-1	TGCAGTGCTAGAGATCCGGAGCGGGGGGAATACAATGAGCAGTTCTTC	CSARDPERGEYNEQFF
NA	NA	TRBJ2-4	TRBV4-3	TGCGCCAGCAGCCAAGTCCAGGGCGACAAAGTCCGGAAGGCCAAAAGCATTCAGTACTTC	CASSQVQGDKVRKAKSIQYF
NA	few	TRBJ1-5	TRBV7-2	TGTGCCAGCAGCCGAGGGGCCATTTATAGCAATCAGCCCCAGCATTTT	CASSRGAIYSNQPQHF
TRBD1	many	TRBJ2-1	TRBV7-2	TGTGCCAGCAGCCCCTACAGGGGGGCCAATGAGCAGTTCTTC	CASSPYRGANEQFF
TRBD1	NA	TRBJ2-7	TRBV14	TGTGCCACCCCGACAGGGAGTTACGAGCAGTACTTC	CATPTGSYEQYF
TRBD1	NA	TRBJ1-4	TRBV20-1	TGCAGTACCAAGACAGGGGGCAATGAAAAACTGTTTTTT	CSTKTGGNEKLFF
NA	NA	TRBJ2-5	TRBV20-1	TGCAGTGCTAGTGAGGGGTCCGAGACCCAGTACTTC	CSASEGSETQYF
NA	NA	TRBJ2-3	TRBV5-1	NA	CASSLVVAGGSTDTRYF
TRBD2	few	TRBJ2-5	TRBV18	TGTGCCAGCTCACCATCGCGGGGGGACCAAGAGACCCAGTACTTC	CASSPSRGDQETQYF
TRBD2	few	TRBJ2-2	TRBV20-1	TGCAGTGCCATCCCCCCTCAGCGGGGGGGAACCACCGGGGAGCTGTTTTTT	CSAIPPQRGGTTGELFF
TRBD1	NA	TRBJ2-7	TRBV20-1	TGCAGTGCTAGCCGCCGGGACAGGACCCCTTACGAGCAGTACTTC	CSASRRDRTPYEQYF
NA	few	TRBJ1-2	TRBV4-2	TGTGCCAGCAGCCAAGATTCATCGAGCCGCGACTACACCTTC	CASSQDSSSRDYTF
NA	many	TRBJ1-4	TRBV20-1	TGCAGTGCCCGGGGGCAAACTAATGAAAAACTGTTTTTT	CSARGQTNEKLFF
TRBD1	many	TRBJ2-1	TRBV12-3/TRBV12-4	TGTGCCAGCAGTTCCGGGACAGTAGTAGATGAGCAGTTCTTC	CASSSGTVVDEQFF
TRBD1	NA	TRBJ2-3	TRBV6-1	TGTGCCGGCAGTGGTCGACAGGGGAATACGCAGTATTTT	CAGSGRQGNTQYF
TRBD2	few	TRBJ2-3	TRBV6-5	TGTGCCAGCAGTTACTCGGGACTAGTCACAGATACGCAGTATTTT	CASSYSGLVTDTQYF
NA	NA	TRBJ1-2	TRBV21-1	TGTGCCAGCAGCAAACATGGCTACACCTTC	CASSKHGYTF
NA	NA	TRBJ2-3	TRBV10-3	TGTGCCATCAGTGAGTCGAATGGGGACACAGATACGCAGTATTTT	CAISESNGDTDTQYF
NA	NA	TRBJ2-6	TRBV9	TGTGCCAGTCGTAACAGCTCTGGGGCCAACGTCCTGACTTTC	CASRNSSGANVLTF
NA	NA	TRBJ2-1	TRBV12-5	TGTGCTAGTGGTCCGACAGGAATCCCCTACAATGAGCAGTTCTTC	CASGPTGIPYNEQFF
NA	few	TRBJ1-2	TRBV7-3	TGTGCCAGCAGCTTAGCTATTAACTATGGCTACACCTTC	CASSLAINYGYTF
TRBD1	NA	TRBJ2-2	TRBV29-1	TGCAGCGTAGGGACAGTCAGCACCGGGGAGCTGTTTTTT	CSVGTVSTGELFF
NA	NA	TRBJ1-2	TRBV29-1	TGCAGCGTTGAAGTCTTCGGAGACGGACTCACTTTTAACTATGGCTACACCTTC	CSVEVFGDGLTFNYGYTF
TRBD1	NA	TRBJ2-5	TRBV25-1	TGTGCCAGCACGGACAGGGTTACTTTGGAGACCCAGTACTTC	CASTDRVTLETQYF
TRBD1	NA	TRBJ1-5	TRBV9	TGTGCCAGCAGCCCCCGACAGGGTTTCGAGCCCCAGCATTTT	CASSPRQGFEPQHF
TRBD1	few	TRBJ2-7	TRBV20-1	TGCAGTGCTAGAGACCCCGGGACAGGTCGCCAGTACTTC	CSARDPGTGRQYF
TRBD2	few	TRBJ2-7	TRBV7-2	TGTGCCAGCAGCACAGCGGGGGTGGGCGAGCAGTACTTC	CASSTAGVGEQYF
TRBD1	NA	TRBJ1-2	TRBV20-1	TGCAGTGCCAGGGGGCATAACTATGGCTACACCTTC	CSARGHNYGYTF
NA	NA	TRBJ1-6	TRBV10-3	TGTGCCATCAGTGGCCCCAATAATTCACCCCTCCACTTT	CAISGPNNSPLHF
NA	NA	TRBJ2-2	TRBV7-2	TGTGCCAGCAGCTTAGTGTACAAAAACACCGGGGAGCTGTTTTTT	CASSLVYKNTGELFF
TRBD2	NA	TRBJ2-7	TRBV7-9	TGTGCCAGCAGCAGAATTGGGACTATTGCTAAATTTGAGCAGTACTTC	CASSRIGTIAKFEQYF
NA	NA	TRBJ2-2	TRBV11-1	TGTGCCAGCGGAGGGTACGGGGAGCTGTTTTTT	CASGGYGELFF
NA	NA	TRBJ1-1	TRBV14	TGTGCCAGCAGCCAAGGCACAGGGAGAACTGAAGCTTTCTTT	CASSQGTGRTEAFF
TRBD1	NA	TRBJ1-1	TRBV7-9	TGTGCCAGCAGCCCACGGACAGGGTCGAGTCCTGAAGCTTTCTTT	CASSPRTGSSPEAFF
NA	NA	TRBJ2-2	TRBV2	TGTGCCAGCGCTCCTTTGGGCCCGGTCCCAGGGACCGGGGAGCTGTTTTTT	CASAPLGPVPGTGELFF
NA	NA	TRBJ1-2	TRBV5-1	TGCGCCAGCAGTCGAGACAGCGTCCGGGACTATGGCTACACCTTC	CASSRDSVRDYGYTF
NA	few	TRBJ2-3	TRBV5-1	TGCGCCAGCAGCGTGGCGAAAACAGATACGCAGTATTTT	CASSVAKTDTQYF